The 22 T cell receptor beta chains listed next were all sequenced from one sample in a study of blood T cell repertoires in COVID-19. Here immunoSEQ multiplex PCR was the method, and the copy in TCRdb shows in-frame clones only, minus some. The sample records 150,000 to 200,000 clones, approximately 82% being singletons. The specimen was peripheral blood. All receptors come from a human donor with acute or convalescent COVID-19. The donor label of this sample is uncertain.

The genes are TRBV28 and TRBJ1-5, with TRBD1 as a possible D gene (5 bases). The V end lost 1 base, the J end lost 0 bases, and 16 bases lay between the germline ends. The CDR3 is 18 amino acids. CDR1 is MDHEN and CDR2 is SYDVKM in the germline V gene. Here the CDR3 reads CASSLSKTAILSNQPQHF. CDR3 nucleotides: TGTGCCAGCAGTTTATCCAAGACAGCTATCCTTAGCAATCAGCCCCAGCATTTT.

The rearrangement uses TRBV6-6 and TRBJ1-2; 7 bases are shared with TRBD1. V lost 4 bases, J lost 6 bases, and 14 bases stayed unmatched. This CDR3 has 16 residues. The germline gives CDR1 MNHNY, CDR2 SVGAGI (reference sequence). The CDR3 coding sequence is TGTGCCAGCAGTTTCTTAGATAGACAGGGTTATAATGGCTACACCTTC. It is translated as CASSFLDRQGYNGYTF.

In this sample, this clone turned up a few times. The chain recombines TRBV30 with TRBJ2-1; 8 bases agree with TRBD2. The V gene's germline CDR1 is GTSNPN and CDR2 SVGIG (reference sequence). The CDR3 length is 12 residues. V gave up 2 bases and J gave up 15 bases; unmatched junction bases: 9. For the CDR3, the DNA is TGTGCCTGGAGTCCGGGAGGGCCTCCAGCGTTCTTC. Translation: CAWSPGGPPAFF.

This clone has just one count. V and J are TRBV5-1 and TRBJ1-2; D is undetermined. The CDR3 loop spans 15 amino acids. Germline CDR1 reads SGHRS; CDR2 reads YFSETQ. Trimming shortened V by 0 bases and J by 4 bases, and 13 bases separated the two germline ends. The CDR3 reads CASSLVGGIRYGYTF. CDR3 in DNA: TGCGCCAGCAGCTTGGTGGGAGGGATCCGCTATGGCTACACCTTC. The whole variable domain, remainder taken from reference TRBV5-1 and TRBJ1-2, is KAGVTQTPRYLIKTRGQQVTLSCSPISGHRSVSWYQQTPGQGLQFLFEYFSETQRNKGNFPGRFSGRQFSNSRSEMNVSTLELGDSALYLCASSLVGGIRYGYTFGSGTRLTVV.

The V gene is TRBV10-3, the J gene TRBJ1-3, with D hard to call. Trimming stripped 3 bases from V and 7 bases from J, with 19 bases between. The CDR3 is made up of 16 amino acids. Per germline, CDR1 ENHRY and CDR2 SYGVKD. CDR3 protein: CAISDQTPRGSNTIYF. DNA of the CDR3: TGTGCCATCAGTGACCAGACGCCGAGAGGATCGAACACCATATATTTT.

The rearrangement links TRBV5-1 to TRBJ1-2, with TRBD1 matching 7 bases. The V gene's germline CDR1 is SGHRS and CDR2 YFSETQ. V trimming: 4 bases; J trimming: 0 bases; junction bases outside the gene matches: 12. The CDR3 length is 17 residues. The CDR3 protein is CASSLRQGGGANYGYTF. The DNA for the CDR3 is TGCGCCAGCAGCCTTCGACAGGGTGGAGGAGCTAACTATGGCTACACCTTC.

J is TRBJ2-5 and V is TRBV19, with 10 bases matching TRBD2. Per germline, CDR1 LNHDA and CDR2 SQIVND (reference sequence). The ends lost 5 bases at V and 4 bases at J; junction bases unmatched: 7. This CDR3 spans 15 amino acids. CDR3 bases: TGTGCCAGTAGTCCCCGCCTAGCGGGAGTAGAGACCCAGTACTTC. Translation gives CASSPRLAGVETQYF. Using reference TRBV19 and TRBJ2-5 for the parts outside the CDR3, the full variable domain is DGGITQSPKYLFRKEGQNVTLSCEQNLNHDAMYWYRQDPGQGLRLIYYSQIVNDFQKGDIAEGYSVSREKKESFPLTVTSAQKNPTAFYLCASSPRLAGVETQYFGPGTRLLVL.

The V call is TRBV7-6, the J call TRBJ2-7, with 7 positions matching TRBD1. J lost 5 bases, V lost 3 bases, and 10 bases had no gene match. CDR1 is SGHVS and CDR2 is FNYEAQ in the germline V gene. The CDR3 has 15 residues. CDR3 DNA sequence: TGTGCCAGCAGCTTCGGACAGGCCGGCATGGACGAGCAGTACTTC. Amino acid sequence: CASSFGQAGMDEQYF.

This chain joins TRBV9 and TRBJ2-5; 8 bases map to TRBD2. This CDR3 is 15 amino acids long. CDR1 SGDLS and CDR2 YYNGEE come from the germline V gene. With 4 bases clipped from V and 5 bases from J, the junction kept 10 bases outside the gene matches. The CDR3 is CASSPREGGVETQYF. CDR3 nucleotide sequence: TGTGCCAGCAGCCCACGGGAGGGGGGCGTTGAGACCCAGTACTTC.

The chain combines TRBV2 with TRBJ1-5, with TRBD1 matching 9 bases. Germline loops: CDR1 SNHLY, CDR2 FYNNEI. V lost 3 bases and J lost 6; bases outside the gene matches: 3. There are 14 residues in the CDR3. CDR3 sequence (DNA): TGTGCCAGCAGTGAGGGGACAGGGACTCAGCCCCAGCATTTT. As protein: CASSEGTGTQPQHF. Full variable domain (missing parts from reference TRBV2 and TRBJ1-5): EPEVTQTPSHQVTQMGQEVILRCVPISNHLYFYWYRQILGQKVEFLVSFYNNEISEKSEIFDDQFSVERPDGSNFTLKIRSTKLEDSAMYFCASSEGTGTQPQHFGDGTRLSIL.

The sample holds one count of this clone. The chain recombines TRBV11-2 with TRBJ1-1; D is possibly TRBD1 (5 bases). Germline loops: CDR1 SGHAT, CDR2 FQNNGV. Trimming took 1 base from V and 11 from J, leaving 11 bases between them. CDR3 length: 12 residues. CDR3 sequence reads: CASSLGGLGAFF. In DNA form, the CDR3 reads TGTGCCAGCAGCTTAGGGGGACTAGGCGCTTTCTTT.

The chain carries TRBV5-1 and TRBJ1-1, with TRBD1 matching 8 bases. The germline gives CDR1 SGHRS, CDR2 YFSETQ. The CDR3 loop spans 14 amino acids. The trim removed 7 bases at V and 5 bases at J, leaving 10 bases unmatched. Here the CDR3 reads CASGDQGANTEAFF. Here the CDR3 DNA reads TGCGCCAGCGGCGACCAGGGGGCAAATACTGAAGCTTTCTTT.

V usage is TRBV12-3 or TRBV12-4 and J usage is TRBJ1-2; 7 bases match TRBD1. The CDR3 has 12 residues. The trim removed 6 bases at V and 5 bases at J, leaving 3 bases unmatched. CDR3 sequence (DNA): TGTGCCAGCAGAGGGACAGCATATGGCTACACCTTC. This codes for CASRGTAYGYTF.

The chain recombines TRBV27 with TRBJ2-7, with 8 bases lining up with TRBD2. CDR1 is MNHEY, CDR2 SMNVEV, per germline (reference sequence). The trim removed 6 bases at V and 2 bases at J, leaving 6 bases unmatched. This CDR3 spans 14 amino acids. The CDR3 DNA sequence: TGTGCCAGCAGCTCCCTCGGGGGGGCCTACGAGCAGTACTTC. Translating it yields CASSSLGGAYEQYF.

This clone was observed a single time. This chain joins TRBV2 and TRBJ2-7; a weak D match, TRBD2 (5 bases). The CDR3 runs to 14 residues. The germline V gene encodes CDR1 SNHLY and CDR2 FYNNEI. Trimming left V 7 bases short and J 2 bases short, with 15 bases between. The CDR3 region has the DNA TGTGCCAGCATCGGCGAGCGGTCTACCTACGAGCAGTACTTC. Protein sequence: CASIGERSTYEQYF.

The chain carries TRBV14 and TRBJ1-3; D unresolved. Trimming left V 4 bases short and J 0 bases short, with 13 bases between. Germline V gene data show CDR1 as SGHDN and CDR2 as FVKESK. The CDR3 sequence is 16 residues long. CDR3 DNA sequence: TGTGCCAGCAGCCCAATCTTTGGACTCTCTGGAAACACCATATATTTT. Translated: CASSPIFGLSGNTIYF.

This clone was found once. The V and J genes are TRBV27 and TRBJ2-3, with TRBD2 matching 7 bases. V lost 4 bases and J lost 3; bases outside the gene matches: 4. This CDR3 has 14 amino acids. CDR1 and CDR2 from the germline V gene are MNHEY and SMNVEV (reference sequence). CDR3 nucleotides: TGTGCCAGCAGTTCCGGACTAGTAACAGATACGCAGTATTTT. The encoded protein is CASSSGLVTDTQYF.

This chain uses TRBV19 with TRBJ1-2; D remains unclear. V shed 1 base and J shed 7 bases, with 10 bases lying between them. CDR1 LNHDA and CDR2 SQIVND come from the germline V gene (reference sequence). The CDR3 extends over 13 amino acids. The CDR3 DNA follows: TGTGCCAGTAGTATAGGCCCTCAGATTGGCTACACCTTC. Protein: CASSIGPQIGYTF. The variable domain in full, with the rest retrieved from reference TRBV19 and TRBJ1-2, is DGGITQSPKYLFRKEGQNVTLSCEQNLNHDAMYWYRQDPGQGLRLIYYSQIVNDFQKGDIAEGYSVSREKKESFPLTVTSAQKNPTAFYLCASSIGPQIGYTFGSGTRLTVV.

The CDR3 protein is CASSRNSLSSGELFF. The CDR3 DNA is TGTGCCAGCAGTCGCAACAGCCTCAGCTCCGGGGAGCTGTTTTTT. V is TRBV6-5 and J is TRBJ2-2; D call uncertain. The V end lost 5 bases, the J end lost 6 bases, and 16 bases lay between the germline ends. CDR3 length equals 15 residues. The V gene's germline CDR1 is MNHEY and CDR2 SVGAGI.

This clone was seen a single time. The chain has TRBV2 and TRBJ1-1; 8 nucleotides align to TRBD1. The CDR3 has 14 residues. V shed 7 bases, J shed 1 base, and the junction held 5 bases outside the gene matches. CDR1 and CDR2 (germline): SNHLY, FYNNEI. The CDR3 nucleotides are TGTGCCAGCACCAGGACAGGGAGGAACACTGAAGCTTTCTTT. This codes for CASTRTGRNTEAFF.

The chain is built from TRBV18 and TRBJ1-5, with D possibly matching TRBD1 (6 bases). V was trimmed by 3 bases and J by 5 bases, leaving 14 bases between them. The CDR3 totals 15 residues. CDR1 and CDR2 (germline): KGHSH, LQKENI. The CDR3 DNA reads TGTGCCAGCTCACCGCAACAGGGAATGGATCAGCCCCAGCATTTT. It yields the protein CASSPQQGMDQPQHF.

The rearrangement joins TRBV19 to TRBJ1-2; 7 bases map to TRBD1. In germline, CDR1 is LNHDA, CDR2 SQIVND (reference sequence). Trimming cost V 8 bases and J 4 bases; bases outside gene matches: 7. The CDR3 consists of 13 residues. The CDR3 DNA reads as TGTGCCAGTGGTCAGGGACAGCTCTATGGCTACACCTTC. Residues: CASGQGQLYGYTF.